This is a list of T cell receptor beta chains from one sample in a study of cytomegalovirus exposure and HLA in healthy donors. Sequencing was performed with immunoSEQ multiplex PCR; in TCRdb, only in-frame clones are kept and a portion is missing. This table has 100,000 to 150,000 clones, approximately 94% appearing once. Sequenced input: PBMCs. Receptor source: a man aged 18-30 years in good health and CMV-seronegative. CDR3s include the opening cysteine and the closing phenylalanine or tryptophan. A D gene is named only where the DNA matches it firmly.

j_gene: TRBJ2-3; d_gene: NA; v_gene: TRBV6-5; CDR3aa: CASSRGGPDTQYF; CDR3nt: TGTGCCAGCTCTAGGGGTGGACCAGATACGCAGTATTTT
j_gene: TRBJ1-1; d_gene: NA; v_gene: TRBV15; CDR3aa: CATSRDQRQMNTEAFF; CDR3nt: TGTGCCACCAGCAGAGATCAGCGGCAGATGAACACTGAAGCTTTCTTT
j_gene: TRBJ1-5; d_gene: NA; v_gene: TRBV19; CDR3aa: CASSILALNNQPQHF; CDR3nt: TGTGCCAGTAGTATACTAGCCCTTAACAATCAGCCCCAGCATTTT
j_gene: TRBJ2-2; d_gene: TRBD2; v_gene: TRBV7-2; CDR3aa: CASSLTPSGRNTGELFF; CDR3nt: TGTGCCAGCAGCTTAACCCCTAGCGGGAGGAACACCGGGGAGCTGTTTTTT
j_gene: TRBJ1-3; d_gene: NA; v_gene: TRBV7-2; CDR3aa: CASSLLGAVGTIYF; CDR3nt: TGTGCCAGCAGCTTACTGGGGGCGGTTGGCACCATATATTTT
j_gene: TRBJ2-1; d_gene: TRBD2; v_gene: TRBV7-9; CDR3aa: CASSLLLGLASDEQFF; CDR3nt: TGTGCCAGCAGCTTACTGTTGGGACTAGCGTCGGATGAGCAGTTCTTC
j_gene: TRBJ2-3; d_gene: NA; v_gene: TRBV7-2; CDR3aa: CASSSEGEVGTDTQYF; CDR3nt: TGTGCCAGCAGCTCCGAAGGGGAGGTGGGCACAGATACGCAGTATTTT
j_gene: TRBJ2-3; d_gene: TRBD2; v_gene: TRBV10-3; CDR3aa: CAIRPSEGTSGTDTQYF; CDR3nt: TGTGCCATCAGACCATCGGAGGGGACTAGCGGCACAGATACGCAGTATTTT
j_gene: TRBJ1-2; d_gene: NA; v_gene: TRBV9; CDR3aa: CASSGGLYGYTF; CDR3nt: TGTGCCAGCAGCGGCGGTCTTTATGGCTACACCTTC
j_gene: TRBJ2-1; d_gene: NA; v_gene: TRBV28; CDR3aa: CASRSLTGTHFYNEQFF; CDR3nt: TGTGCCAGCAGGTCCTTGACCGGGACACATTTCTACAATGAGCAGTTCTTC